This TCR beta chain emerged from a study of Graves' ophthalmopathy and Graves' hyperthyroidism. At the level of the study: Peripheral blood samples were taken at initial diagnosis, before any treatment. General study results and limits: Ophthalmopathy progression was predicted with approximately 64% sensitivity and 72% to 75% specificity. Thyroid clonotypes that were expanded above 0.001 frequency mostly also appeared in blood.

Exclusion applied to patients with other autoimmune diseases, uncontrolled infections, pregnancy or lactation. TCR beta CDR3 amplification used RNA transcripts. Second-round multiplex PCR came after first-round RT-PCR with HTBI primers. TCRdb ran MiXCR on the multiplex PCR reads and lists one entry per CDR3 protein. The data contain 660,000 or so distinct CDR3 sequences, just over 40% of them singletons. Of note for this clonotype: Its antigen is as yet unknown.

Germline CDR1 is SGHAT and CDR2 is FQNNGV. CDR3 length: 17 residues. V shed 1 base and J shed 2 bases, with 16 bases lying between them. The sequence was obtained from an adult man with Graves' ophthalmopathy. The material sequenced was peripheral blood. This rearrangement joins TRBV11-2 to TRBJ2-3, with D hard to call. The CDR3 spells CASSLVLSFSLTDTQYF. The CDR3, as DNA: TGTGCCAGCAGCTTAGTACTGAGTTTTTCCCTCACAGATACGCAGTATTTT.